These T cell receptor beta chains were read from a single sample in a study of blood T cell repertoires in COVID-19. The data were produced by immunoSEQ multiplex PCR, yet TCRdb's version contains in-frame clones alone and is incomplete. Of some 300,000 clones listed, 85% to 90% are singletons. Material for sequencing was PBMCs or T cells enriched from blood (not recorded which). The receptors derive from a woman between 45 and 60 years old who had been exposed to COVID-19. The CDR3 runs from the conserved cysteine through the conserved F or W. The order of the fields is D gene, J gene, V gene, clone size, CDR3 DNA, CDR3 protein. D genes are given only for firm matches. Size is stated for part of the rows, as once, few or many counts, or as a class when the clone is expanded.

D gene: NA; J gene: TRBJ1-2; V gene: TRBV3-1/TRBV3-2; clone size: NA; CDR3 DNA: TGTGCCAGCAGCCAAACAGGATACTATGGCTACACCTTC; CDR3 protein: CASSQTGYYGYTF
D gene: NA; J gene: TRBJ2-6; V gene: TRBV20-1; clone size: NA; CDR3 DNA: TGCAGTGCTACAGGGGCCAACGTCCTGACTTTC; CDR3 protein: CSATGANVLTF
D gene: TRBD1; J gene: TRBJ2-7; V gene: TRBV9; clone size: NA; CDR3 DNA: TGTGCCAGCAGCGACGACAGGGTTTCCCACGAGCAGTACTTC; CDR3 protein: CASSDDRVSHEQYF
D gene: TRBD1; J gene: TRBJ1-1; V gene: TRBV9; clone size: once; CDR3 DNA: TGTGCCAGCAGCGCTTCAGGGGGCGTCGGCACTGAAGCTTTCTTT; CDR3 protein: CASSASGGVGTEAFF
D gene: TRBD2; J gene: TRBJ2-7; V gene: TRBV2; clone size: NA; CDR3 DNA: TGTGCCAGCAGTAAAACTAGCGGGGGGCCGCAAGAGCAGTACTTC; CDR3 protein: CASSKTSGGPQEQYF
D gene: NA; J gene: TRBJ1-6; V gene: TRBV6-5; clone size: once; CDR3 DNA: TGTGCCAGCAGTCCGACAGGTTTTAGTTCACCCCTCCACTTT; CDR3 protein: CASSPTGFSSPLHF
D gene: TRBD1; J gene: TRBJ1-1; V gene: TRBV12-3/TRBV12-4; clone size: NA; CDR3 DNA: TGTGCCAGCAGCGAGGGGGCGAACACTGAAGCTTTCTTT; CDR3 protein: CASSEGANTEAFF
D gene: NA; J gene: TRBJ1-1; V gene: TRBV11-3; clone size: NA; CDR3 DNA: TGTGCCAGCAGCCCCGGGGGAATGAACACTGAAGCTTTCTTT; CDR3 protein: CASSPGGMNTEAFF
D gene: TRBD2; J gene: TRBJ2-1; V gene: TRBV5-4; clone size: NA; CDR3 DNA: TGTGCCAGCAGCCCGACTAGCGGGGGGGGCTACAATGAGCAGTTCTTC; CDR3 protein: CASSPTSGGGYNEQFF
D gene: NA; J gene: TRBJ1-2; V gene: TRBV4-1; clone size: NA; CDR3 DNA: TGCGCCAGCAGCCAAGCGCTCACAGGGATACATGGCTACACCTTC; CDR3 protein: CASSQALTGIHGYTF
D gene: NA; J gene: TRBJ2-5; V gene: TRBV30; clone size: NA; CDR3 DNA: TGTGCCTGGAGGTCAGGGAAAAGAGGAGAGACCCAGTACTTC; CDR3 protein: CAWRSGKRGETQYF
D gene: NA; J gene: TRBJ2-3; V gene: TRBV3-1/TRBV3-2; clone size: many; CDR3 DNA: TGTGCCAGCAGTCACAGGGCAGATACGCAGTATTTT; CDR3 protein: CASSHRADTQYF
D gene: TRBD1; J gene: TRBJ2-3; V gene: TRBV7-9; clone size: NA; CDR3 DNA: TGTGCCAGCAGCAAGACAGGGGGTGACGGAATCACAGATACGCAGTATTTT; CDR3 protein: CASSKTGGDGITDTQYF
D gene: NA; J gene: TRBJ2-1; V gene: TRBV5-1; clone size: NA; CDR3 DNA: TGCGCCAGCAGCTTGGGGGAGGGGGACAATGAGCAGTTCTTC; CDR3 protein: CASSLGEGDNEQFF
D gene: NA; J gene: TRBJ2-2; V gene: TRBV18; clone size: NA; CDR3 DNA: TGTGCCAGCTCACCGGGGCCCTTGAGCACCGGGGAGCTGTTTTTT; CDR3 protein: CASSPGPLSTGELFF
D gene: TRBD1; J gene: TRBJ1-4; V gene: TRBV2; clone size: NA; CDR3 DNA: TGTGCCAGCAGTGAGGGACAGGGTAATGAAAAACTGTTTTTT; CDR3 protein: CASSEGQGNEKLFF
D gene: TRBD2; J gene: TRBJ2-3; V gene: TRBV19; clone size: NA; CDR3 DNA: TGTGCCAGTAGTCTAGCGGGGTTCACAGATACGCAGTATTTT; CDR3 protein: CASSLAGFTDTQYF